The 10 T cell receptor beta chains below were found in one sample sequenced in a study of T cells after yellow fever vaccination. TCRdb reprocessed the 5' RACE reads with MiXCR, giving one entry per CDR3 protein. The sample includes about 310,000 distinct CDR3 sequences, roughly 4% of them seen just once. Sample: PBMCs, taken on the day of the yellow fever booster vaccination. These receptors originate from a man between 18 and 29 years old who received the YFV17D yellow fever vaccine.

This rearrangement joins TRBV14 to TRBJ2-4; no definite D call. V shed 5 bases and J shed 0 bases, with 17 bases lying between them. CDR3 length: 17 residues. CDR1 and CDR2 (germline): SGHDN, FVKESK. CDR3 DNA sequence: TGTGCCAGCAGCTACAACAATCTCATGCTAGCCAAAAACATTCAGTACTTC. Translation: CASSYNNLMLAKNIQYF.

The table lists this clonotype with many counts. The chain carries TRBV12-3 or TRBV12-4 and TRBJ1-2; no reliable D call. The CDR3 is made up of 16 amino acids. Trimming took 2 bases from V and 3 from J, leaving 16 bases between them. The CDR3 DNA is TGTGCCAGCAGTTTACCGGTCCTATCCTCGGACTATGGCTACACCTTC. The encoded protein is CASSLPVLSSDYGYTF.

This chain uses TRBV6-6 with TRBJ2-3, with TRBD1 identical over 11 bases. V trimming: 2 bases; J trimming: 3 bases; junction bases outside the gene matches: 4. This CDR3 contains 16 residues. CDR1 is MNHNY, CDR2 SVGAGI, per germline (reference sequence). The CDR3 here is CASSYRGTGGTDTQYF. In DNA form, the CDR3 reads TGTGCCAGCAGTTACCGTGGGACAGGGGGGACAGATACGCAGTATTTT.

Many counts were recorded for this clonotype. This chain links TRBV6-1 with TRBJ1-5; 7 bases are shared with TRBD1. The CDR3 loop spans 14 amino acids. Germline V gene data show CDR1 as MNHNS and CDR2 as SASEGT. V shed 5 bases, J shed 6 bases, and the junction held 7 bases outside the gene matches. The CDR3 loop reads CASSTTGVGQPQHF. The CDR3, as DNA: TGTGCCAGCAGTACTACAGGGGTCGGTCAGCCCCAGCATTTT.

The CDR3 region is CASSRRQALDTQYF. The DNA of the CDR3 is TGTGCCAGCAGTCGCCGACAGGCCCTAGATACGCAGTATTTT. The chain couples TRBV12-3 or TRBV12-4 to TRBJ2-3, with TRBD1 as a possible D gene (6 bases). The CDR3 covers 14 residues. The V end was cut by 5 bases, the J end by 5 bases, with 14 bases between.

This clonotype was counted at least ten times. The chain carries TRBV27 and TRBJ2-1, with 11 nucleotides matching TRBD1. Germline V gene sequence: CDR1 MNHEY, CDR2 SMNVEV (reference sequence). V was pared by 3 bases and J by 9 bases, with 13 bases of the junction left unmatched. The CDR3 is 17 residues long. In DNA form, the CDR3 reads TGTGCCAGCAGTTTGAAGGGGTGGGGGACAGGGGGAGGTGAGCAGTTCTTC. It codes for CASSLKGWGTGGGEQFF.

This clonotype came up many times. CDR3 residues: CASSPQAQETQYF. The CDR3 DNA reads as TGTGCCAGCTCACCGCAGGCACAAGAGACCCAGTACTTC. This chain joins TRBV18 and TRBJ2-5; D is unresolved. The CDR3 runs 13 residues. V was trimmed by 3 bases and J by 2 bases, leaving 7 bases between them. Looked up from germline, CDR1 is KGHSH and CDR2 is LQKENI.

This clonotype was observed a few times. The rearrangement uses TRBV19 and TRBJ2-1, with 7 bases fitting TRBD1. The CDR3 sequence is 15 residues long. Trimming removed 5 bases from V and 0 bases from J; junction bases left unmatched: 4. The germline V gene encodes CDR1 LNHDA and CDR2 SQIVND (reference sequence). CDR3 sequence reads: CASSFRDSSYNEQFF. In nucleotides, the CDR3 is TGTGCCAGTAGTTTCCGGGACAGCTCCTACAATGAGCAGTTCTTC. Full variable domain (missing parts from reference TRBV19 and TRBJ2-1): DGGITQSPKYLFRKEGQNVTLSCEQNLNHDAMYWYRQDPGQGLRLIYYSQIVNDFQKGDIAEGYSVSREKKESFPLTVTSAQKNPTAFYLCASSFRDSSYNEQFFGPGTRLTVL.

This clonotype was detected ten times or more. The CDR3 sequence is CASRIRLGNTEAFF. CDR3 coding DNA: TGTGCCAGCAGGATCCGATTGGGAAACACTGAAGCTTTCTTT. The V gene is TRBV12-3 or TRBV12-4, the J gene TRBJ1-1; D is unresolved. The V end was cut by 6 bases, the J end by 2 bases, with 13 bases between. The CDR3 contains 14 residues.

This clonotype was picked up many times. This chain uses TRBV4-3 with TRBJ2-2; the D is unclear. The CDR3 length is 15 residues. CDR1 and CDR2 (germline): LGHNA, YSLEER. V was cut by 0 bases and J by 3 bases, with 8 bases left in between. DNA for the CDR3: TGCGCCAGCAGCCAAGAGGGTCCTTACACCGGGGAGCTGTTTTTT. It specifies CASSQEGPYTGELFF.